This TCR beta chain was identified in a study of human T cells and chemical hapten exposure. General study points: Relative to controls, expanded TCRs formed significantly more large CDR3 similarity clusters.

Individual cDNA molecules each carried unique molecular identifiers attached by the library. TCRdb processed the RACE reads anew with MiXCR; each CDR3 protein has one entry. The data show 52,000 or so distinct CDR3 sequences, roughly a tenth seen once. This CDR3 comprises 18 residues. Germline values: CDR1 KGHSH, CDR2 LQKENI. Trimming cost V 2 bases and J 0 bases; bases outside gene matches: 5. This clonotype was detected only a few times. Its specificity is unknown. The time point here: pre-sensitization, week 0. Treatment meaning: therapeutic diphenylcyclopropenone sensitization with weekly scalp DPC. The donor pool consisted of alopecia patients aged 18 to 70 years, considered suitable for DPC. The authors' total RNA extraction used unfractionated whole blood.

The specimen comprised whole blood, sampled in connection with sensitization to the hapten diphenylcyclopropenone (DPC). The receptor was derived from a man in his forties or fifties with alopecia areata. Some clones in this sample may be carry-over from other donors' samples. The rearrangement joins TRBV18 to TRBJ2-6; 9 bases fit TRBD2. CDR3 amino acids: CASSPKLAGSSGANVLTF. CDR3 DNA: TGTGCCAGCTCACCAAAACTAGCGGGCAGCTCTGGGGCCAACGTCCTGACTTTC.